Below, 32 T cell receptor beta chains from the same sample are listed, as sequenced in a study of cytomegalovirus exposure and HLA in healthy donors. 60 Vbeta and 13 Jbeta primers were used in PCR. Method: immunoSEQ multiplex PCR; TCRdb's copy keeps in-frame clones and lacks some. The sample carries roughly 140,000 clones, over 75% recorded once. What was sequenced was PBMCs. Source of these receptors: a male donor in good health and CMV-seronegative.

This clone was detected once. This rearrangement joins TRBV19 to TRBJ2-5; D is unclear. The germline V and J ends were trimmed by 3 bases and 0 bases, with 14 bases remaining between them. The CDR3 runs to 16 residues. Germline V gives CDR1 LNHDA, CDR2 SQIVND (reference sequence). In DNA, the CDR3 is TGTGCCAGTAGTATCCGACAAATGCTGTACCAAGAGACCCAGTACTTC. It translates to CASSIRQMLYQETQYF. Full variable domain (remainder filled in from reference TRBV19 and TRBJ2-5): DGGITQSPKYLFRKEGQNVTLSCEQNLNHDAMYWYRQDPGQGLRLIYYSQIVNDFQKGDIAEGYSVSREKKESFPLTVTSAQKNPTAFYLCASSIRQMLYQETQYFGPGTRLLVL.

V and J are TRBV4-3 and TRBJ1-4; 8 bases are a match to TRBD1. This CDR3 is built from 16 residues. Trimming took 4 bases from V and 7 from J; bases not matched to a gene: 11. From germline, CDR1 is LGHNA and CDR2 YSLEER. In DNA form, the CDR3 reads TGCGCCAGCAGCCGGGGGACCGGGACAGGTCTTGAAAAACTGTTTTTT. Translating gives CASSRGTGTGLEKLFF.

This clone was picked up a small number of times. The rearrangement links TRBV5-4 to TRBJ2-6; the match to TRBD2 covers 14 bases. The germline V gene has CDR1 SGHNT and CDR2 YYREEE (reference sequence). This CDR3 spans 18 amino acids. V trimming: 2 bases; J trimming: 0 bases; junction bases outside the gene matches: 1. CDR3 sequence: CASSLGTSGSSGANVLTF. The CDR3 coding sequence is TGTGCCAGCAGCTTAGGGACTAGCGGGAGCTCTGGGGCCAACGTCCTGACTTTC.

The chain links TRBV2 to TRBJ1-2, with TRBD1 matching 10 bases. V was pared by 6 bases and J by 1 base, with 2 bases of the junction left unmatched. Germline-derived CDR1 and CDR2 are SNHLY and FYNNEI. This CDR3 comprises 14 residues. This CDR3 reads CASRGQGNNYGYTF. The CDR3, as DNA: TGTGCCAGCAGGGGACAGGGGAATAACTATGGCTACACCTTC. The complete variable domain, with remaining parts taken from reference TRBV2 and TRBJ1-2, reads EPEVTQTPSHQVTQMGQEVILRCVPISNHLYFYWYRQILGQKVEFLVSFYNNEISEKSEIFDDQFSVERPDGSNFTLKIRSTKLEDSAMYFCASRGQGNNYGYTFGSGTRLTVV.

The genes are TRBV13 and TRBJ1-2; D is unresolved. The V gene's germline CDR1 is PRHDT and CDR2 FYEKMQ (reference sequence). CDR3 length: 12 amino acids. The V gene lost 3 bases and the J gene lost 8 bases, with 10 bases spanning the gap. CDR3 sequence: CASSLEEGGYTF. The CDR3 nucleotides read TGTGCCAGCAGCTTGGAAGAGGGAGGCTACACCTTC. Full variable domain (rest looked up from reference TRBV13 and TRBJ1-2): AAGVIQSPRHLIKEKRETATLKCYPIPRHDTVYWYQQGPGQDPQFLISFYEKMQSDKGSIPDRFSAQQFSDYHSELNMSSLELGDSALYFCASSLEEGGYTFGSGTRLTVV.

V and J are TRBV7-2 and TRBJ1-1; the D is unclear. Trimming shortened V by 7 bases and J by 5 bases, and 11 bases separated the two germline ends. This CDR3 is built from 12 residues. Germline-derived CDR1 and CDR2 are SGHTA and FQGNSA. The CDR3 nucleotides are TGTGCCAGCAACGTTATTCGGACTGAAGCTTTCTTT. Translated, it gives CASNVIRTEAFF.

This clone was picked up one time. CDR3 in DNA: TGCAGCGTTGATCGACAGGGGGCTAATGGCTACACCTTC. Translating gives CSVDRQGANGYTF. The chain has TRBV29-1 and TRBJ1-2, with TRBD1 matching over 10 bases. After removal of 3 bases from V and 6 bases from J, the junction contained 4 bases not matched to a gene. The CDR3 has 13 amino acids. Per germline, CDR1 SQVTM and CDR2 ANQGSEA.

The CDR3 spells CASSQQGVTEAFF. The DNA of the CDR3 is TGTGCCAGCAGCCAACAGGGGGTCACTGAAGCTTTCTTT. The chain couples TRBV6-6 to TRBJ1-1, with 8 nucleotides matching TRBD1. Germline-derived CDR1 and CDR2 are MNHNY and SVGAGI (reference sequence). The CDR3 is 13 residues long. The J segment lost 4 bases and the V segment lost 6 bases, leaving 4 bases of the junction unmatched.

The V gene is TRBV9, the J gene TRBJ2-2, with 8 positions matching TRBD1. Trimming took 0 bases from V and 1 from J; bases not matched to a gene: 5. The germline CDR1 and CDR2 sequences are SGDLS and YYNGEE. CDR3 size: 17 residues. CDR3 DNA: TGTGCCAGCAGCGTAGCTACAGGGACAGGGAACACCGGGGAGCTGTTTTTT. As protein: CASSVATGTGNTGELFF.

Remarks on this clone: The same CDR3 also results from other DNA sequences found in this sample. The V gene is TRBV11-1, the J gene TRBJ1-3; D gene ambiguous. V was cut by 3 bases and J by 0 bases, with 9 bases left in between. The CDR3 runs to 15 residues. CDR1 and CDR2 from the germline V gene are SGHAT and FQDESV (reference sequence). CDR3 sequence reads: CASSLMGSSGNTIYF. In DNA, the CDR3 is TGTGCCAGCAGCTTGATGGGGAGCTCTGGAAACACCATATATTTT.

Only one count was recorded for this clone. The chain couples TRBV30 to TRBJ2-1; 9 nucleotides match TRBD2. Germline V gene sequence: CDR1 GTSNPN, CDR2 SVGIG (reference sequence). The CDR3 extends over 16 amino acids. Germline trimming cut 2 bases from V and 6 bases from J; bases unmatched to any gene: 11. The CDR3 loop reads CAWSRRAGGGGNEQFF. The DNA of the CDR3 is TGTGCCTGGAGTCGGCGAGCGGGGGGCGGGGGCAATGAGCAGTTCTTC.

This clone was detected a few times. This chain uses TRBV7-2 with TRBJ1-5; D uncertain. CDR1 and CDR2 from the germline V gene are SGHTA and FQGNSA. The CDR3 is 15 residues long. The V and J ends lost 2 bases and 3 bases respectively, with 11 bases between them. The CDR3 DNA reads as TGTGCCAGCAGCTTATGGCCCCCCCACAATCAGCCCCAGCATTTT. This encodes CASSLWPPHNQPQHF.

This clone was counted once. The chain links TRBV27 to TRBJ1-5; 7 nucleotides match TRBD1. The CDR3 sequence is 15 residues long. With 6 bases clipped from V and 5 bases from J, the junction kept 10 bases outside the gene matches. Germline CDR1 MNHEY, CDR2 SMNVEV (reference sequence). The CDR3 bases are TGTGCCAGCAGCCCAGTAAACAGGGGCGATCAGCCCCAGCATTTT. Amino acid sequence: CASSPVNRGDQPQHF.

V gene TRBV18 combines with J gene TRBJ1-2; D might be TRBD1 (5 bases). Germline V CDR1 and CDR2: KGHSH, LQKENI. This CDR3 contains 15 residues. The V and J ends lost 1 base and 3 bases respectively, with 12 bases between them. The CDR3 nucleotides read TGTGCCAGCTCACCACGTCAGGGTATGGACTATGGCTACACCTTC. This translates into CASSPRQGMDYGYTF.

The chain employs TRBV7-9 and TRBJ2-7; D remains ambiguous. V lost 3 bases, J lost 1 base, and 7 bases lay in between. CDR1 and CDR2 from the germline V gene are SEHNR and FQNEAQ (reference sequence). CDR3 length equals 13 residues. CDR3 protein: CASSFPNSYEQYF. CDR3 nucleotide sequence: TGTGCCAGCAGCTTCCCCAATTCCTACGAGCAGTACTTC. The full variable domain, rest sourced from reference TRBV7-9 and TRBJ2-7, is DTGVSQNPRHKITKRGQNVTFRCDPISEHNRLYWYRQTLGQGPEFLTYFQNEAQLEKSRLLSDRFSAERPKGSFSTLEIQRTEQGDSAMYLCASSFPNSYEQYFGPGTRLTVT.

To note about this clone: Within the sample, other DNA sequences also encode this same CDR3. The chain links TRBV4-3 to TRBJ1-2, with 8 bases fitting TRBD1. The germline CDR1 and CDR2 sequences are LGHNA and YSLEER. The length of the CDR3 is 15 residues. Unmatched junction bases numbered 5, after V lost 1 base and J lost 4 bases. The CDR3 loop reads CASSQVVGTGYGYTF. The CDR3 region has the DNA TGCGCCAGCAGCCAAGTTGTTGGGACAGGCTATGGCTACACCTTC.

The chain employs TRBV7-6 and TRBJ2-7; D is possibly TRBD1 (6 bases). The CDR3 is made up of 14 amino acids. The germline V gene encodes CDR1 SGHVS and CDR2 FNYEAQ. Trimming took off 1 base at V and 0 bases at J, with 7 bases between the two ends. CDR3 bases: TGTGCCAGCAGCTTAGAAGGGGGCTCCTACGAGCAGTACTTC. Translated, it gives CASSLEGGSYEQYF.

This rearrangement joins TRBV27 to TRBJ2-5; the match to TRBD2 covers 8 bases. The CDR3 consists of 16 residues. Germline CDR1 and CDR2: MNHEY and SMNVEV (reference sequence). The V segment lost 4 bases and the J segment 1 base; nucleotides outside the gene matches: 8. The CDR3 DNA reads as TGTGCCAGCAGTTCCCCGGCTAGCGGGCGCCAAGAGACCCAGTACTTC. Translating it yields CASSSPASGRQETQYF.

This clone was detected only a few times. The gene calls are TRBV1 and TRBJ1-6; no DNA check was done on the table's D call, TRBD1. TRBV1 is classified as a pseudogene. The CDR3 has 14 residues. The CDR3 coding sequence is TGCACCAGCAGCCTCCGGGACAGAGATTCACCCCTCCACTTT. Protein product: CTSSLRDRDSPLHF.

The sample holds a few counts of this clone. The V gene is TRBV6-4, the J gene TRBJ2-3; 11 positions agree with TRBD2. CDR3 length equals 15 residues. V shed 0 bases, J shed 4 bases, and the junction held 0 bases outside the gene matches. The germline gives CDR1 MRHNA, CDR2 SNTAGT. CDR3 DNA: TGTGCCAGCAGTGACTCTAGCGGGGGGGCAGATACGCAGTATTTT. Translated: CASSDSSGGADTQYF.

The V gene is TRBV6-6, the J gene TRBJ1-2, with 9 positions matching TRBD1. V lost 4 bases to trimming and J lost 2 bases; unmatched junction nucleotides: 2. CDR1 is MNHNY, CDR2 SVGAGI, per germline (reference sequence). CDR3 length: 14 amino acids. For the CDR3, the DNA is TGTGCCAGCAGTTGGGGACAGGGAAACTATGGCTACACCTTC. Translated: CASSWGQGNYGYTF.

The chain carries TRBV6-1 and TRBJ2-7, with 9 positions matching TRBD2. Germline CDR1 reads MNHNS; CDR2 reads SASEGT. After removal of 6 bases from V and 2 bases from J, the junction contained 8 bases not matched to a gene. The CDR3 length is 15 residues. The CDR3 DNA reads TGTGCCAGCAGACCTAAACTAGCGGGTACCTACGAGCAGTACTTC. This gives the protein CASRPKLAGTYEQYF.

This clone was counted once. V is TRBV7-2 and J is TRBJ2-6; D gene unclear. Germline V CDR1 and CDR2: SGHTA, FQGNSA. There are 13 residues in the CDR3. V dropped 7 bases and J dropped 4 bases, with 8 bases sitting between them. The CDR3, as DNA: TGTGCCAGCACCCTAGGAGGGGCCAACGTCCTGACTTTC. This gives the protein CASTLGGANVLTF.

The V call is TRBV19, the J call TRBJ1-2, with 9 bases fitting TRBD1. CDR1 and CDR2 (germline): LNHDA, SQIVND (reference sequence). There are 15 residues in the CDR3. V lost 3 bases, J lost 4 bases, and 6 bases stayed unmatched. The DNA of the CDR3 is TGTGCCAGTAGTATTACAGGGGGCTTCGTCTATGGCTACACCTTC. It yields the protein CASSITGGFVYGYTF. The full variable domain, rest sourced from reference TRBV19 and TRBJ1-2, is DGGITQSPKYLFRKEGQNVTLSCEQNLNHDAMYWYRQDPGQGLRLIYYSQIVNDFQKGDIAEGYSVSREKKESFPLTVTSAQKNPTAFYLCASSITGGFVYGYTFGSGTRLTVV.

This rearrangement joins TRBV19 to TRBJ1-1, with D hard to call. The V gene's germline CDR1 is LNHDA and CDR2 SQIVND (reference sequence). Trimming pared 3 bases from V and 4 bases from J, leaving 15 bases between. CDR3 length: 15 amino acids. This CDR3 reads CASSIDFGAGTEAFF. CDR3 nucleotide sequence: TGTGCCAGTAGTATCGACTTTGGAGCGGGCACTGAAGCTTTCTTT.

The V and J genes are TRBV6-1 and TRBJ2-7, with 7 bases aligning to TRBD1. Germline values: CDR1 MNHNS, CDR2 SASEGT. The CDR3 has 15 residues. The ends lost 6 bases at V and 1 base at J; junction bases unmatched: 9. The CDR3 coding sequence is TGTGCCAGCAGCCAGTCGAGGGGGCTATCCTACGAGCAGTACTTC. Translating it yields CASSQSRGLSYEQYF.

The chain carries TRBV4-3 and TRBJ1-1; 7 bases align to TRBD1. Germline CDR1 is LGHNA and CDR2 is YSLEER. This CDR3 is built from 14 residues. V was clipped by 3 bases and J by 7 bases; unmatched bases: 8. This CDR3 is CASSQPQGESEAFF. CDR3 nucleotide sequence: TGCGCCAGCAGCCAGCCTCAGGGGGAGAGTGAAGCTTTCTTT.

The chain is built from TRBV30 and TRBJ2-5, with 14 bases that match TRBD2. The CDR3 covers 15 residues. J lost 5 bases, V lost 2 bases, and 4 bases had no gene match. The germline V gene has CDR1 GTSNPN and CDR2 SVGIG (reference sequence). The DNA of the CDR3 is TGTGCCTGGAGTCGGACTAGCGGGGGGTGGGAGACCCAGTACTTC. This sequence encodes CAWSRTSGGWETQYF. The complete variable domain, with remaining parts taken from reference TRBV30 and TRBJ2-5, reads SQTIHQWPATLVQPVGSPLSLECTVEGTSNPNLYWYRQAAGRGLQLLFYSVGIGQISSEVPQNLSASRPQDRQFILSSKKLLLSDSGFYLCAWSRTSGGWETQYFGPGTRLLVL.

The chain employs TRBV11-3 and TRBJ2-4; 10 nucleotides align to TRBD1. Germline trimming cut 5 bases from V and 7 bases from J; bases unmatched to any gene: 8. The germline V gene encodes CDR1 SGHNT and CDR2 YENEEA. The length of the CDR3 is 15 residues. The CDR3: CASSKSGTGDNIQYF. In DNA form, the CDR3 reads TGTGCCAGCAGCAAATCCGGGACAGGGGACAACATTCAGTACTTC.

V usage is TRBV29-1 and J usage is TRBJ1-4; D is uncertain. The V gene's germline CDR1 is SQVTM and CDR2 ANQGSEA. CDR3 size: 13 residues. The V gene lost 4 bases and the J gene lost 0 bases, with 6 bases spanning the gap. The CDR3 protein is CSVASATNEKLFF. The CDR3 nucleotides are TGCAGCGTTGCGTCGGCAACTAATGAAAAACTGTTTTTT.

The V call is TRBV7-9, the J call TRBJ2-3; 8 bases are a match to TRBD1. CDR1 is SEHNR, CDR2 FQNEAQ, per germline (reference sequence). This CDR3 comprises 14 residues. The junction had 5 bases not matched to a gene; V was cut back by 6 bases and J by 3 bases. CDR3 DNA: TGTGCCAGCAGGGACAGGGACGGGACAGATACGCAGTATTTT. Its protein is CASRDRDGTDTQYF.

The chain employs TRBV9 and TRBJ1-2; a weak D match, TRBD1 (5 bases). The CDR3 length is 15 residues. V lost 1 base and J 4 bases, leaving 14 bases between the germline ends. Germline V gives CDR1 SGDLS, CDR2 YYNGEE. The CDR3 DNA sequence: TGTGCCAGCAGCGTATTACAGACAGCTGCCTATGGCTACACCTTC. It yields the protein CASSVLQTAAYGYTF.